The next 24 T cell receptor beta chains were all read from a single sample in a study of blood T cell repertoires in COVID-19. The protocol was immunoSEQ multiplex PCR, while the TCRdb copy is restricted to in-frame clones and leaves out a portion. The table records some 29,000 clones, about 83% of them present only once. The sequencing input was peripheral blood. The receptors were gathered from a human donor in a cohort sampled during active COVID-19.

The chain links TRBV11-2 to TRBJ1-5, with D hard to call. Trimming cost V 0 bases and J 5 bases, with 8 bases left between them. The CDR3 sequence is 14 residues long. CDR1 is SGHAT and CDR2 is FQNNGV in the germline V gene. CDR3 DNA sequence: TGTGCCAGCAGCTTAGATATGGAGCATCAGCCCCAGCATTTT. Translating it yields CASSLDMEHQPQHF.

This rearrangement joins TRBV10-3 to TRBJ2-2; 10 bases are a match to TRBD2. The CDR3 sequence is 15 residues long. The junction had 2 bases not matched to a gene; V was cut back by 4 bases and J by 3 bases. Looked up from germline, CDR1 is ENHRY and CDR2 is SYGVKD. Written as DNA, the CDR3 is TGTGCCATCAGTGCTAGCGGGAGTGACACCGGGGAGCTGTTTTTT. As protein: CAISASGSDTGELFF.

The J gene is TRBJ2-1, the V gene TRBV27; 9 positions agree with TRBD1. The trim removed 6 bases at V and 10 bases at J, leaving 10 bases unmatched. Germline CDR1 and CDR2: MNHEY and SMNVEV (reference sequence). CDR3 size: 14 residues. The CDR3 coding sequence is TGTGCCAGCAGCTCCGGGACAGGGTATCCCGAGCAGTTCTTC. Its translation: CASSSGTGYPEQFF.

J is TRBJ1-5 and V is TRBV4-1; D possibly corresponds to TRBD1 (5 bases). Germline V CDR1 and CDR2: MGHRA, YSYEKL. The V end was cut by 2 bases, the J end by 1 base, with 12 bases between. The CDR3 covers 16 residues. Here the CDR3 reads CASSQPTRGSNQPQHF. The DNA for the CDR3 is TGCGCCAGCAGCCAACCAACGCGGGGCAGCAATCAGCCCCAGCATTTT.

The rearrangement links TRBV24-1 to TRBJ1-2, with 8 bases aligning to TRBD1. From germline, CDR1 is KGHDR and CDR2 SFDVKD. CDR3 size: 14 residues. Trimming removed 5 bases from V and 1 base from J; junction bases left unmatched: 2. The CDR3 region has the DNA TGTGCCACCAGTGGACAGGGGCGTAACTATGGCTACACCTTC. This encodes CATSGQGRNYGYTF.

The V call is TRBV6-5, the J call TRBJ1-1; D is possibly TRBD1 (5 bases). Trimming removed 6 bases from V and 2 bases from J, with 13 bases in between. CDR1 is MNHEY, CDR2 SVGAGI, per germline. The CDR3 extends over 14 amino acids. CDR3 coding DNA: TGTGCCAGCAGCCTGGGAGGGGCTAACACTGAAGCTTTCTTT. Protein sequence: CASSLGGANTEAFF.

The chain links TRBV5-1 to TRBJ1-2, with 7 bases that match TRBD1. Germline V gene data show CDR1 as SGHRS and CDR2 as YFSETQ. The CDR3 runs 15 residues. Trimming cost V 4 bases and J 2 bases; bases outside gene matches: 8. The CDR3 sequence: CASSQTGPTNYGYTF. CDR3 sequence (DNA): TGCGCCAGCAGCCAGACAGGGCCAACCAACTATGGCTACACCTTC. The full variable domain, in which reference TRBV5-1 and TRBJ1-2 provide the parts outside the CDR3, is KAGVTQTPRYLIKTRGQQVTLSCSPISGHRSVSWYQQTPGQGLQFLFEYFSETQRNKGNFPGRFSGRQFSNSRSEMNVSTLELGDSALYLCASSQTGPTNYGYTFGSGTRLTVV.

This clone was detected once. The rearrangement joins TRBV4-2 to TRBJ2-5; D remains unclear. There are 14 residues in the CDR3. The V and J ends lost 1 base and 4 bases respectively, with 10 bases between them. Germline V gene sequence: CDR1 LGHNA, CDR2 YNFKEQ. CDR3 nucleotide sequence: TGTGCCAGCAGCCAAGTTTTGTCATCAGAGACCCAGTACTTC. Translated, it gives CASSQVLSSETQYF.

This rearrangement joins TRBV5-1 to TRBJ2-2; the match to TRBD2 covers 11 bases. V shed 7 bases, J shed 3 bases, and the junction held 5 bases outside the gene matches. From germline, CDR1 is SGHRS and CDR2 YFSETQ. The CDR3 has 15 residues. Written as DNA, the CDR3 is TGCGCCAGCGATAGCGGGAGGGCCGACACCGGGGAGCTGTTTTTT. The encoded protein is CASDSGRADTGELFF.

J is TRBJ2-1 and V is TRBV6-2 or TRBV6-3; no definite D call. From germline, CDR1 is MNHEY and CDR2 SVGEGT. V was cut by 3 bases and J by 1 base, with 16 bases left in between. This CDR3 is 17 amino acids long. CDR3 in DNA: TGTGCCAGCAGTTATATGGGCAGGTCCCAGTCCTACAATGAGCAGTTCTTC. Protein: CASSYMGRSQSYNEQFF.

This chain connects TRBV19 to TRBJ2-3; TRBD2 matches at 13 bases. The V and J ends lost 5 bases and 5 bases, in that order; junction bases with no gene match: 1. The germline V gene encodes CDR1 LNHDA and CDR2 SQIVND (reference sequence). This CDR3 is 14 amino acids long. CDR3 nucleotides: TGTGCCAGTAGTCGGACTAGCGGGAGAGATACGCAGTATTTT. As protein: CASSRTSGRDTQYF.

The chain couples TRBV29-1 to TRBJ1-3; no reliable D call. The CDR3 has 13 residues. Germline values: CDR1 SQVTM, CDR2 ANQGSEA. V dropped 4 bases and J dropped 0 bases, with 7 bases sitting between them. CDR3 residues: CSVVAVSGNTIYF. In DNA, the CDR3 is TGCAGCGTTGTAGCGGTCTCTGGAAACACCATATATTTT.

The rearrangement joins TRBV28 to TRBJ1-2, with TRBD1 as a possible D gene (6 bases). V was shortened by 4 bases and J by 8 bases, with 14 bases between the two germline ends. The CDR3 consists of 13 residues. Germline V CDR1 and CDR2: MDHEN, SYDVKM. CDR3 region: CASSSRTEWGYTF. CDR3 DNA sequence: TGTGCCAGCAGTTCACGGACAGAATGGGGCTACACCTTC.

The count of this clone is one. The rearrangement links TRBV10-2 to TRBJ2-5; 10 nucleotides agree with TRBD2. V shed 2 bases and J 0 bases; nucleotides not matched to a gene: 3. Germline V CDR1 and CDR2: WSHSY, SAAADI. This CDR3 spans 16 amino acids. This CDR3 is CASSEVSGRYQETQYF. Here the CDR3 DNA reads TGCGCCAGCAGTGAGGTTAGCGGGAGGTACCAAGAGACCCAGTACTTC.

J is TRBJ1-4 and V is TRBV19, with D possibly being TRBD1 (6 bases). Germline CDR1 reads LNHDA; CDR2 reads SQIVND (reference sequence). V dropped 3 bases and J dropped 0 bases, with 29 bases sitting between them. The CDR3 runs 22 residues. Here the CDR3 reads CASSIAAPAFRIGGSTNEKLFF. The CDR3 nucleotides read TGTGCCAGTAGTATTGCGGCACCCGCGTTCCGGATAGGGGGATCAACTAATGAAAAACTGTTTTTT.

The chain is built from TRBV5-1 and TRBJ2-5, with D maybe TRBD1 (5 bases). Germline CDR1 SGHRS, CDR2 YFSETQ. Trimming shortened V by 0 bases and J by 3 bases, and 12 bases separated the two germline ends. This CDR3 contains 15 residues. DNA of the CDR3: TGCGCCAGCAGCTTGGAGGGGCGGATGGAAGAGACCCAGTACTTC. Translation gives CASSLEGRMEETQYF.

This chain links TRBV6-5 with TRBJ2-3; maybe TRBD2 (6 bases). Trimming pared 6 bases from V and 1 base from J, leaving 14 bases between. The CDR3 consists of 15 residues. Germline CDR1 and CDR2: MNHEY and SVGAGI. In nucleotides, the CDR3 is TGTGCCAGCAGCCCGGGGTGGGGGGGCACAGATACGCAGTATTTT. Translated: CASSPGWGGTDTQYF.

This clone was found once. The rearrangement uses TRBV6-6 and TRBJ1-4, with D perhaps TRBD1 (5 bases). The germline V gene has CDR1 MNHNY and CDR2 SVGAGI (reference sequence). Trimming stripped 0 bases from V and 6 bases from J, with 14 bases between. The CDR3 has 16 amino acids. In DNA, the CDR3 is TGTGCCAGCAGTTACTCGAGCGGGGCGGGTGATGAAAAACTGTTTTTT. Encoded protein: CASSYSSGAGDEKLFF.

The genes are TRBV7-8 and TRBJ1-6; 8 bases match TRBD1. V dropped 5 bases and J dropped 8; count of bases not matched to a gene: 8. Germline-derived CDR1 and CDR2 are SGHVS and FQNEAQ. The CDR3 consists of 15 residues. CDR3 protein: CASSPSTGVYSPLHF. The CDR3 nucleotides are TGTGCCAGCAGCCCGTCGACAGGGGTTTATTCACCCCTCCACTTT.

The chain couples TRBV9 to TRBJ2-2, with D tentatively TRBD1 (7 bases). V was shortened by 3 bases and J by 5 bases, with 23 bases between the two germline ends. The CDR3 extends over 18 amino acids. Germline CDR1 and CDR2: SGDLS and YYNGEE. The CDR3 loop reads CASSAVLAPQGGTGELFF. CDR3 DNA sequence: TGTGCCAGCAGCGCCGTTCTAGCGCCCCAGGGGGGAACCGGGGAGCTGTTTTTT. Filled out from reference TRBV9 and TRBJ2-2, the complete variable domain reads DSGVTQTPKHLITATGQRVTLRCSPRSGDLSVYWYQQSLDQGLQFLIQYYNGEERAKGNILERFSAQQFPDLHSELNLSSLELGDSALYFCASSAVLAPQGGTGELFFGEGSRLTVL.

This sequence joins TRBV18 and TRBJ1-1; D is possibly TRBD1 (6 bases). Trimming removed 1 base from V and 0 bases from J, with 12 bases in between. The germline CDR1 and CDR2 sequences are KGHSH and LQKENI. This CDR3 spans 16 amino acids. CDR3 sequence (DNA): TGTGCCAGCTCACCACGGTCAGGGGATATGAACACTGAAGCTTTCTTT. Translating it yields CASSPRSGDMNTEAFF.

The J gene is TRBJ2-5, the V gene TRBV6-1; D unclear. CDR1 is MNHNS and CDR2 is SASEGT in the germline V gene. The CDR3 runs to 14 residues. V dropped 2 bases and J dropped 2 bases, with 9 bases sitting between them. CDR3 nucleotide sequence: TGTGCCAGCAGTGAAACGACAACACAAGAGACCCAGTACTTC. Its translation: CASSETTTQETQYF.

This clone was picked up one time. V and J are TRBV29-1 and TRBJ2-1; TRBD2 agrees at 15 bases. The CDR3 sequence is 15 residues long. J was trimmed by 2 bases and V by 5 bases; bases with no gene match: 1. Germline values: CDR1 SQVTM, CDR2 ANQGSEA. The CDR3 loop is CSVRTSGGAYNEQFF. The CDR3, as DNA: TGCAGCGTTAGGACTAGCGGGGGGGCCTACAATGAGCAGTTCTTC.

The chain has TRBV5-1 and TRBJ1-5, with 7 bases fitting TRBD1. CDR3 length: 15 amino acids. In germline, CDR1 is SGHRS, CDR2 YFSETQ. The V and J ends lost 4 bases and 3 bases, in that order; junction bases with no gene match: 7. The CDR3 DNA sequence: TGCGCCAGCAGCCCACGACAGGGCCCCAATCAGCCCCAGCATTTT. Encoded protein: CASSPRQGPNQPQHF.